The 20 T cell receptor beta chains presented below share a single source sample, sequenced in a study of blood T cell repertoires in COVID-19. Assay: immunoSEQ multiplex PCR; the TCRdb copy retains only in-frame clones and omits some. Altogether approximately 74,000 clones are present, around 88% being singletons, with the ten largest covering more than 1.5%. The sequencing input was peripheral blood. These receptor sequences come from a woman at least 80 years old with active or convalescent COVID-19.

This clone was seen only once. This chain joins TRBV6-2 or TRBV6-3 and TRBJ2-1; perhaps TRBD2 as D (6 bases). The length of the CDR3 is 16 residues. Germline lookup yields CDR1 MNHEY and CDR2 SVGEGT. V was trimmed by 2 bases and J by 9 bases, leaving 20 bases between them. The CDR3 sequence: CASSYTRDSSAVEQFF. CDR3 sequence (DNA): TGTGCCAGCAGTTACACTAGGGACTCATCTGCGGTTGAGCAGTTCTTC.

The chain employs TRBV18 and TRBJ2-1; D uncertain. The V gene lost 2 bases and the J gene lost 5 bases, with 4 bases spanning the gap. CDR1 is KGHSH, CDR2 LQKENI, per germline. This CDR3 contains 12 residues. The CDR3 nucleotides are TGTGCCAGCTCACCAACGGACAATGAGCAGTTCTTC. This translates into CASSPTDNEQFF.

The chain carries TRBV5-6 and TRBJ1-4, with D perhaps matching TRBD1 (6 bases). This CDR3 is 14 amino acids long. Trimming cost V 4 bases and J 4 bases, with 11 bases left between them. CDR1 is SGHDT and CDR2 is YYEEEE in the germline V gene. The CDR3 protein is CASSQQGINEKLFF. CDR3 in DNA: TGTGCCAGCAGCCAGCAGGGGATTAATGAAAAACTGTTTTTT.

This chain joins TRBV18 and TRBJ2-3; 8 bases line up with TRBD1. V trimming: 6 bases; J trimming: 2 bases; junction bases outside the gene matches: 1. CDR1 and CDR2 from the germline V gene are KGHSH and LQKENI. This CDR3 spans 13 amino acids. CDR3 sequence reads: CASSTGATDTQYF. The CDR3 nucleotides read TGTGCCAGCTCGACAGGGGCCACAGATACGCAGTATTTT.

The gene calls are TRBV19 and TRBJ2-1; the D gene is possibly TRBD2 (5 bases). Trimming removed 7 bases at V and 7 bases at J, with 17 bases between. Germline CDR1 LNHDA, CDR2 SQIVND (reference sequence). The CDR3 covers 14 residues. As DNA, the CDR3 is TGTGCCAGTACCCGAATAGTGGGGAGAAATGAGCAGTTCTTC. Encoded protein: CASTRIVGRNEQFF.

This chain links TRBV3-1 (or the pseudogene TRBV3-2) with TRBJ2-7; D gene uncertain. V was pared by 0 bases and J by 12 bases, with 12 bases between. The V gene's germline CDR1 is LGHDT and CDR2 YNNKEL (reference sequence). The CDR3 is made up of 12 amino acids. The CDR3 DNA is TGTGCCAGCAGCCAAGATCCCACCTATCGGTACTTC. The encoded protein is CASSQDPTYRYF.

The CDR3 nucleotides read TGTGCCACGGGACAGGCTGCCTACGAGCAGTACTTC. This encodes CATGQAAYEQYF. The gene calls are TRBV27 and TRBJ2-7; 8 positions match TRBD1. Trimming removed 10 bases from V and 2 bases from J; junction bases left unmatched: 4. CDR1 and CDR2 (germline): MNHEY, SMNVEV (reference sequence). The CDR3 contains 12 residues.

J is TRBJ2-5 and V is TRBV12-5; no reliable D call. Germline lookup yields CDR1 LGHNT and CDR2 FRNRAP. Trimming pared 1 base from V and 7 bases from J, leaving 10 bases between. The CDR3 loop spans 13 amino acids. CDR3 nucleotide sequence: TGTGCTAGTGGTTTGGCGAATCGAGGGACCCAGTACTTC. This encodes CASGLANRGTQYF.

The chain joins TRBV9 to TRBJ2-7; 8 nucleotides agree with TRBD2. The CDR3 contains 14 residues. The V gene's germline CDR1 is SGDLS and CDR2 YYNGEE. The junction had 5 bases not matched to a gene; V was cut back by 4 bases and J by 2 bases. The CDR3 loop is CASSPTSGTYEQYF. The DNA of the CDR3 is TGTGCCAGCAGCCCTACTAGCGGAACCTACGAGCAGTACTTC.

The CDR3 sequence: CASSVDSLIFDTQYF. The CDR3 DNA is TGTGCCAGTAGTGTCGACAGTTTGATCTTCGATACGCAGTATTTT. The chain uses TRBV19 and TRBJ2-3, with a possible D match to TRBD1 (5 bases). Germline assignment: CDR1 LNHDA and CDR2 SQIVND (reference sequence). There are 15 residues in the CDR3. The V and J ends lost 5 bases and 6 bases respectively, with 18 bases between them.

J is TRBJ2-2 and V is TRBV6-5; D gene uncertain. Trimming took off 6 bases at V and 0 bases at J, with 5 bases between the two ends. The CDR3 sequence is 13 residues long. Germline V gene sequence: CDR1 MNHEY, CDR2 SVGAGI. CDR3 sequence reads: CASRRSNTGELFF. The CDR3 bases are TGTGCCAGCAGACGGTCGAACACCGGGGAGCTGTTTTTT.

V and J are TRBV15 and TRBJ2-5; TRBD1 agrees at 8 bases. The CDR3 is made up of 16 amino acids. The V gene end was trimmed by 4 bases and the J gene end by 4 bases; junction bases not matched to a gene: 11. Germline V gene data show CDR1 as LNHNV and CDR2 as YYDKDF (reference sequence). The CDR3 DNA sequence: TGTGCCACCAGCATAGACAGGGGCAGTGGGAGAGAGACCCAGTACTTC. Translation gives CATSIDRGSGRETQYF.

The rearrangement uses TRBV15 and TRBJ1-2; TRBD1 is a possible D gene (5 bases). The CDR3 covers 18 residues. Germline V gene sequence: CDR1 LNHNV, CDR2 YYDKDF (reference sequence). The V and J ends lost 0 bases and 2 bases respectively, with 19 bases between them. The CDR3 protein is CATSRDKGGTERNYGYTF. Written as DNA, the CDR3 is TGTGCCACCAGCAGAGATAAGGGAGGGACGGAACGGAACTATGGCTACACCTTC.

The rearrangement uses TRBV5-4 and TRBJ1-1, with TRBD1 matching over 8 bases. V trimming: 4 bases; J trimming: 9 bases; junction bases outside the gene matches: 14. There are 15 residues in the CDR3. CDR1 and CDR2 (germline): SGHNT, YYREEE (reference sequence). The CDR3 nucleotides read TGTGCCAGCAGCGGAATCCCCGGACAGGGCGTCAAAGCTTTCTTT. Its translation is CASSGIPGQGVKAFF.

This clone was observed a single time. The chain joins TRBV9 to TRBJ1-6; D is unclear. The CDR3 contains 14 residues. Trimming shortened V by 4 bases and J by 9 bases, and 14 bases separated the two germline ends. Germline CDR1 and CDR2: SGDLS and YYNGEE. CDR3 coding DNA: TGTGCCAGCAGCACCCGGACGGAGGGTTCACCCCTCCACTTT. This codes for CASSTRTEGSPLHF. The entire variable domain, with the rest obtained from reference TRBV9 and TRBJ1-6, is as follows: DSGVTQTPKHLITATGQRVTLRCSPRSGDLSVYWYQQSLDQGLQFLIQYYNGEERAKGNILERFSAQQFPDLHSELNLSSLELGDSALYFCASSTRTEGSPLHFGNGTRLTVT.

Only one count was recorded for this clone. The chain couples TRBV24-1 to TRBJ2-1; 8 nucleotides match TRBD2. This CDR3 has 15 residues. The J segment lost 8 bases and the V segment lost 2 bases, leaving 7 bases of the junction unmatched. Germline assignment: CDR1 KGHDR and CDR2 SFDVKD. The CDR3 spells CATSDSRVAGYEQFF. The CDR3 DNA reads as TGTGCCACCAGTGATTCCCGGGTAGCGGGGTATGAGCAGTTCTTC.

V gene TRBV10-1 combines with J gene TRBJ1-2; possibly TRBD1 for D (6 bases). The germline gives CDR1 WNHNN, CDR2 SYGVQD (reference sequence). Deletions cut 4 bases from V and 8 bases from J, with 14 bases between. The CDR3 totals 13 residues. For the CDR3, the DNA is TGCGCCAGCAGTGGAGACAGGTCAAGGGGCTACACCTTC. It codes for CASSGDRSRGYTF.

The rearrangement uses TRBV6-2 or TRBV6-3 and TRBJ1-3; D is undetermined. This CDR3 has 16 residues. Between the trimmed V and J ends, which lost 2 bases and 0 bases, there was a span of 11 bases. Germline assignment: CDR1 MNHEY and CDR2 SVGEGT. CDR3 protein: CASSYAGSSSGNTIYF. CDR3 DNA sequence: TGTGCCAGCAGTTACGCCGGCTCTAGCTCTGGAAACACCATATATTTT.

As for this clone: Other DNA variants within this sample encode the same CDR3. This chain connects TRBV19 to TRBJ2-3, with 7 bases aligning to TRBD1. Germline trimming cut 1 base from V and 0 bases from J; bases unmatched to any gene: 1. The CDR3 is made up of 15 amino acids. Per germline, CDR1 LNHDA and CDR2 SQIVND (reference sequence). Written as DNA, the CDR3 is TGTGCCAGTAGTATAGGACAGGGTAGCACAGATACGCAGTATTTT. This codes for CASSIGQGSTDTQYF.

This clone occurred a few times. CDR3 protein: CASSEERYSNQPQHF. In DNA, the CDR3 is TGTGCCAGCAGCGAAGAGCGGTATAGCAATCAGCCCCAGCATTTT. V is TRBV21-1 and J is TRBJ1-5. TRBV21-1 is noted as a pseudogene. This CDR3 contains 15 residues.